This T cell receptor (beta chain) was identified in a study of T cell responses to AZD1222 COVID-19 vaccine. The overall study: Second-dose schedules of about 4 or about 12 weeks were combined. Study results and caveats: Researchers report vaccine-associated CD4 TCRs spanning spike, with dominance at 160-218 and 743-854. Sampling that yielded the repertoires occurred only after the peak T cell response.

Produced via immunoSEQ multiplex PCR; TCRdb's table is partial and in-frame only. The sample lists 100,000 to 150,000 clones; roughly nine tenths were seen once. Remarks on this clone: No antigen is known for it.

CDR1 and CDR2 from the germline V gene are SGHDN and FVKESK. The V end was cut by 2 bases, the J end by 10 bases, with 8 bases between. This CDR3 is 11 amino acids long. The clonotype originates from an adult in good health. Sequences were derived from peripheral blood, sampled on day 0 of AZD1222 vaccination. V usage is TRBV14 and J usage is TRBJ1-1; D is perhaps TRBD1 (5 bases). The DNA of the CDR3 is TGTGCCAGCAGCCAACGTGGGGGAGCTTTCTTT. Translating it yields CASSQRGGAFF.